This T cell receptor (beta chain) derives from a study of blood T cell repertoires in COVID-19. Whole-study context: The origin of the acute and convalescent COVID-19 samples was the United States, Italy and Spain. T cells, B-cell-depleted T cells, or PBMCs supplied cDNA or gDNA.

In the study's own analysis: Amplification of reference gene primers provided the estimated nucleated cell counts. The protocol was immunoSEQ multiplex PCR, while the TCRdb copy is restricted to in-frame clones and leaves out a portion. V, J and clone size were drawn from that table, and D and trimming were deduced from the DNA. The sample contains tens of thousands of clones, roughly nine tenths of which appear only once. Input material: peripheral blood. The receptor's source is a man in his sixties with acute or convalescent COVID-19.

The DNA of the CDR3 is TGCGCCAGCGGTAGCGGATCTGAAGCTTTCTTT. Protein sequence: CASGSGSEAFF. The chain has TRBV5-1 and TRBJ1-1; D is ambiguous. In germline, CDR1 is SGHRS, CDR2 YFSETQ. The CDR3 runs to 11 residues. With 7 bases removed from V and 6 bases from J, the gap between germline ends came to 10 bases.